This T cell receptor (beta chain) was identified in a study of shared clonotypes between healthy human individuals. Produced via immunoSEQ multiplex PCR; TCRdb's table is partial and in-frame only. The repertoire includes roughly 1,500,000 clones, about 98.5% of them detected once, and roughly 0.36% sits in the top ten. On this clone itself: As yet, its antigen is unknown.

General study results and limits: The sole specimen, blood, was sampled, and tissue repertoires likely differ. Estimated clonotype richness was generally higher in naive than memory subsets.

The V gene's germline CDR1 is ENHRY and CDR2 SYGVKD. The CDR3 is made up of 14 amino acids. Trimming stripped 3 bases from V and 0 bases from J, with 8 bases between. The sequence derives from a man aged 25-45 years in good health. The sample comprised naive CD4+ T cells sorted from blood. Documented subset: CD45RA+ positively selected. The chain is built from TRBV10-3 and TRBJ1-1; D uncertain. The CDR3 DNA follows: TGTGCCATCAGTGACGGGCAGGTGAACACTGAAGCTTTCTTT. Its translation: CAISDGQVNTEAFF.